This note documents a single T cell receptor beta chain sequence. Its cognate antigen is unknown. The data derive from a study of OX40 agonist ivuxolimab in advanced cancers. Study in general: While on treatment, patients had intravenous ivuxolimab at 0.01 to 10 mg/kg every 2 weeks.

TCRdb's table, derived via immunoSEQ multiplex PCR, lists solely in-frame clones and lacks some. The table shows approximately 33,000 clones, with about nine tenths occurring only once. Study results and caveats: Compared with CD4+, CD8+ T cells on average had more expanded clones. Nonresponders included some who also had low normalized T-cell clonal expansion.

The TCR comes from an adult with an advanced solid tumor such as melanoma, head and neck, liver or kidney cancer. Specimen: CD4+ or CD8+ T cells sorted from blood, collected in a trial of the OX40 agonist ivuxolimab.

The CDR3 loop reads CASSYSWREVINEQFF. DNA for the CDR3: TGTGCCAGCAGTTACTCGTGGCGGGAGGTAATCAATGAGCAGTTCTTC. This sequence joins TRBV6-5 and TRBJ2-1, with 8 nucleotides matching TRBD2. CDR1 is MNHEY, CDR2 SVGAGI, per germline. The CDR3 has 16 residues. Germline trimming cut 0 bases from V and 6 bases from J; bases unmatched to any gene: 7.